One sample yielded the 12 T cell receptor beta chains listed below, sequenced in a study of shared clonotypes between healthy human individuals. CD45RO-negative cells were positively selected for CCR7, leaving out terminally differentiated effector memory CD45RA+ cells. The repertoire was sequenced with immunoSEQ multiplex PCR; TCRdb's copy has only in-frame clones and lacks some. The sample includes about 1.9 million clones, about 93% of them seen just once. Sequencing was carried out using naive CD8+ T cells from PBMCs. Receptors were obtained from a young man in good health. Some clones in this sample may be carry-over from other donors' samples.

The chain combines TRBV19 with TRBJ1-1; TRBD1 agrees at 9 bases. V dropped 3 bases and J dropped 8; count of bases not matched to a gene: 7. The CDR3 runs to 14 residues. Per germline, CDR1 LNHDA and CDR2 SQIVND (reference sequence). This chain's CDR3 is CASSIRDRVTEAFF. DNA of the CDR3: TGTGCCAGTAGTATCCGGGACAGGGTAACCGAAGCTTTCTTT.

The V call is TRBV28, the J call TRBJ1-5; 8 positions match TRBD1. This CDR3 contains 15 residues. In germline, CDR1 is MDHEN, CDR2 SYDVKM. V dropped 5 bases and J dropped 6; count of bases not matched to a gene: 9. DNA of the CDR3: TGTGCCAGCAGTCAGTCGACAGGGGTGATTCAGCCCCAGCATTTT. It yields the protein CASSQSTGVIQPQHF. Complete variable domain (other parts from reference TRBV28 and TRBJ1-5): DVKVTQSSRYLVKRTGEKVFLECVQDMDHENMFWYRQDPGLGLRLIYFSYDVKMKEKGDIPEGYSVSREKKERFSLILESASTNQTSMYLCASSQSTGVIQPQHFGDGTRLSIL.

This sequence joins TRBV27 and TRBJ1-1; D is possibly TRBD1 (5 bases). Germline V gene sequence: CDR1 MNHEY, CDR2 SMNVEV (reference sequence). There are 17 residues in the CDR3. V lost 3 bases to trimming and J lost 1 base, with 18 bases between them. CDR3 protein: CASSFPGTGPRNTEAFF. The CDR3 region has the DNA TGTGCCAGCAGTTTCCCCGGGACGGGGCCGAGGAACACTGAAGCTTTCTTT.

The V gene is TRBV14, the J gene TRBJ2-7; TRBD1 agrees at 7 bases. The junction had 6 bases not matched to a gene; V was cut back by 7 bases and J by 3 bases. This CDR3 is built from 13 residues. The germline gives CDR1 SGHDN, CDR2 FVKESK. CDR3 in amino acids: CASKPTGFYEQYF. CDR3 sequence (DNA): TGTGCCAGCAAACCGACAGGGTTCTACGAGCAGTACTTC.

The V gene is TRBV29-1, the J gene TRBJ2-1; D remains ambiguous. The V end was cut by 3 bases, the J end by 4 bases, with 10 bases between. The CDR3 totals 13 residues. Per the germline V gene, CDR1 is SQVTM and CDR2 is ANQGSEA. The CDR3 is CSVDGRVYNEQFF. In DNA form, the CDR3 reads TGCAGCGTTGACGGCAGAGTATACAATGAGCAGTTCTTC.

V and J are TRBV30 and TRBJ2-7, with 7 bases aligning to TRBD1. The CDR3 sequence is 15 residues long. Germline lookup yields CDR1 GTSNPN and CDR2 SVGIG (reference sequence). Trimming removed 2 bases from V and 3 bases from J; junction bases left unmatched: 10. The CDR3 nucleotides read TGTGCCTGGAGTCCCGGGGACAGCACCTTCTACGAGCAGTACTTC. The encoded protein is CAWSPGDSTFYEQYF.

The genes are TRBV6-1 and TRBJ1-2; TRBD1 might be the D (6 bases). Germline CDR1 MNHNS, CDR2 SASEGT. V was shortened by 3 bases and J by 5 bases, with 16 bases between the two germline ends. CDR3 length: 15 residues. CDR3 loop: CASSESQTGFYGYTF. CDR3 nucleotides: TGTGCCAGCAGTGAGTCCCAAACAGGGTTTTATGGCTACACCTTC.

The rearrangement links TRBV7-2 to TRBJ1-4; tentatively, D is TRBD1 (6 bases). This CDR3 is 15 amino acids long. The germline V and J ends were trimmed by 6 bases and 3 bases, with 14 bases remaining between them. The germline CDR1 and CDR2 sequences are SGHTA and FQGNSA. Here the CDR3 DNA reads TGTGCCAGCAGAAGCCGGGACACAGCTAATGAAAAACTGTTTTTT. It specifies CASRSRDTANEKLFF.

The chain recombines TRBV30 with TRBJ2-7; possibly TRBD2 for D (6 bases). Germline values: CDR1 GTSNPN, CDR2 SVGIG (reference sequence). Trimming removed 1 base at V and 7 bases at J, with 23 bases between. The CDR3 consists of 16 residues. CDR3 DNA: TGTGCCTGGAGTGCCCACCCGGGACTGGTTTTTTTTGAGCAGTACTTC. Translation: CAWSAHPGLVFFEQYF.

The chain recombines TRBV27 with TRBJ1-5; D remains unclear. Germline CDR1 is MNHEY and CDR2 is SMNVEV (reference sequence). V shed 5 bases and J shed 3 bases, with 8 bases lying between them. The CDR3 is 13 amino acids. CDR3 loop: CASSPGINQPQHF. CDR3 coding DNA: TGTGCCAGCAGTCCGGGGATCAATCAGCCCCAGCATTTT.

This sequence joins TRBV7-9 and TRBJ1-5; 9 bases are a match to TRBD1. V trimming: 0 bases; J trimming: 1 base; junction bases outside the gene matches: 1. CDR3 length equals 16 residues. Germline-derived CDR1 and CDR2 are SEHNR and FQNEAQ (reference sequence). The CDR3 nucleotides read TGTGCCAGCAGCTTAGCCGGGACAGGGAGCAATCAGCCCCAGCATTTT. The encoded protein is CASSLAGTGSNQPQHF. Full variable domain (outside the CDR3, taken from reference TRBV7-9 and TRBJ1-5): DTGVSQNPRHKITKRGQNVTFRCDPISEHNRLYWYRQTLGQGPEFLTYFQNEAQLEKSRLLSDRFSAERPKGSFSTLEIQRTEQGDSAMYLCASSLAGTGSNQPQHFGDGTRLSIL.

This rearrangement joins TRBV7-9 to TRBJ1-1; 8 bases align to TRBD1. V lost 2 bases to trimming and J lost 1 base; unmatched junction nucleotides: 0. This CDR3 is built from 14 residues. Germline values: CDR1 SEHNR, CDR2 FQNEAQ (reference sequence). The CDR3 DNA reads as TGTGCCAGCAGCTTACAGGGGGCGAACACTGAAGCTTTCTTT. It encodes CASSLQGANTEAFF.